The 6 T cell receptor beta chains given below trace back to one sample, sequenced in a study of shared clonotypes between healthy human individuals. The assay was immunoSEQ multiplex PCR, and TCRdb's table has in-frame clones only and misses some. The sample has about 2.3 million clones; about nine tenths are singletons. Sample: naive CD4+ T cells from PBMCs. Subset: CD45RA+ positively selected. These receptors were taken from a man aged 18 to 30 in good health. Some clones in this sample may be carry-over from other donors' samples.

The CDR3 loop reads CASRGGGAVTEAFF. The CDR3 DNA reads as TGTGCCAGCAGAGGCGGGGGGGCAGTCACTGAAGCTTTCTTT. This chain connects TRBV28 to TRBJ1-1; D might be TRBD1 (6 bases). V lost 6 bases, J lost 4 bases, and 15 bases lay in between. Germline V lookup: CDR1 MDHEN, CDR2 SYDVKM. CDR3 length: 14 residues.

This clone has only one observation. The chain carries TRBV7-9 and TRBJ1-4, with a tentative D call TRBD1 (6 bases). The CDR3 is 16 residues long. Trimming took off 4 bases at V and 8 bases at J, with 20 bases between the two ends. The germline V gene has CDR1 SEHNR and CDR2 FQNEAQ (reference sequence). The CDR3, as DNA: TGTGCCAGCAGCTCCCGATTAAAAGAGGGGGGAGAAAAACTGTTTTTT. Translation gives CASSSRLKEGGEKLFF.

V gene TRBV9 combines with J gene TRBJ2-1, with 13 bases identical to TRBD2. J was trimmed by 9 bases and V by 4 bases; bases with no gene match: 10. The CDR3 has 16 amino acids. Germline CDR1 and CDR2: SGDLS and YYNGEE. Written as DNA, the CDR3 is TGTGCCAGCAGCCCAAGGACTAGCGGGAGTCCCACTGAGCAGTTCTTC. Protein product: CASSPRTSGSPTEQFF.

V and J are TRBV6-5 and TRBJ2-2; D unresolved. The ends were cut back, 4 bases at V and 0 bases at J, with 12 bases in the middle. The length of the CDR3 is 16 residues. Germline CDR1 reads MNHEY; CDR2 reads SVGAGI. This CDR3 reads CASSLATNANTGELFF. The CDR3 DNA is TGTGCCAGCAGTTTGGCCACGAACGCGAACACCGGGGAGCTGTTTTTT.

The chain combines TRBV4-2 with TRBJ1-1; D call uncertain. Trimming pared 2 bases from V and 0 bases from J, leaving 4 bases between. Germline assignment: CDR1 LGHNA and CDR2 YNFKEQ. The CDR3 covers 13 residues. In nucleotides, the CDR3 is TGTGCCAGCAGCCAAACCTTGAACACTGAAGCTTTCTTT. It encodes CASSQTLNTEAFF.

The chain employs TRBV11-2 and TRBJ2-3, with 8 bases lining up with TRBD1. CDR1 and CDR2 from the germline V gene are SGHAT and FQNNGV. There are 15 residues in the CDR3. V was pared by 4 bases and J by 2 bases, with 5 bases of the junction left unmatched. The CDR3 here is CASSSRTGTTDTQYF. The CDR3 DNA sequence: TGTGCCAGCAGCTCAAGGACAGGGACCACAGATACGCAGTATTTT.